This passage covers 24 T cell receptor beta chains from one sample sequenced in a study of shared clonotypes between healthy human individuals. The protocol was immunoSEQ multiplex PCR, while the TCRdb copy is restricted to in-frame clones and leaves out a portion. The sample gives 2,100,000 or so clones, under 97% of which show up once; about 0.13% is in the top ten. Input material: naive CD4+ T cells sorted from blood. Noted subset: CD45RA+ positively selected. The origin of the receptors is a young man in good health.

The V gene is TRBV5-8, the J gene TRBJ2-7; 7 bases line up with TRBD1. This CDR3 region has 15 residues. Germline values: CDR1 SGHTS, CDR2 YDEGEE. Losses at the gene ends were 1 base for V and 3 bases for J; bases not matched to a gene: 7. CDR3 residues: CASSLSEGTDYEQYF. CDR3 DNA: TGTGCCAGCAGCTTGAGTGAGGGGACAGACTACGAGCAGTACTTC.

The V gene is TRBV10-3, the J gene TRBJ1-4; D possibly corresponds to TRBD1 (6 bases). Trimming shortened V by 3 bases and J by 7 bases, and 12 bases separated the two germline ends. The CDR3 contains 14 residues. Germline V lookup: CDR1 ENHRY, CDR2 SYGVKD. The CDR3 protein is CAISEGGSSEKLFF. CDR3 sequence (DNA): TGTGCCATCAGTGAAGGGGGATCAAGTGAAAAACTGTTTTTT.

Here the CDR3 reads CASSKQGFTEAFF. CDR3 sequence (DNA): TGTGCCAGCAGCAAACAGGGTTTCACTGAAGCTTTCTTT. The chain couples TRBV27 to TRBJ1-1; TRBD1 might be the D (6 bases). This CDR3 is 13 amino acids long. The germline CDR1 and CDR2 sequences are MNHEY and SMNVEV (reference sequence). Trimming removed 6 bases from V and 4 bases from J, with 12 bases in between.

The CDR3 DNA sequence: TGTGCCAGCAGCGTAGAGGCGGGGCCGCAGTACTTC. This codes for CASSVEAGPQYF. This chain joins TRBV9 and TRBJ2-7, with a possible D match to TRBD2 (6 bases). CDR1 is SGDLS and CDR2 is YYNGEE in the germline V gene. V shed 0 bases and J shed 9 bases, with 10 bases lying between them. This CDR3 contains 12 residues.

The chain recombines TRBV14 with TRBJ1-1, with D possibly being TRBD1 (5 bases). Germline V lookup: CDR1 SGHDN, CDR2 FVKESK. V was pared by 4 bases and J by 5 bases, with 17 bases between. CDR3 length: 15 residues. The CDR3 region has the DNA TGTGCCAGCAGCCTTCTCTTGACGGGGGAGACTGAAGCTTTCTTT. As protein: CASSLLLTGETEAFF.

The V call is TRBV5-4, the J call TRBJ2-3, with TRBD2 matching over 13 bases. The V and J ends lost 6 bases and 6 bases, in that order; junction bases with no gene match: 4. This CDR3 region has 14 residues. Per the germline V gene, CDR1 is SGHNT and CDR2 is YYREEE (reference sequence). The CDR3 loop reads CASTVTSGGDTQYF. The CDR3 coding sequence is TGTGCCAGCACCGTGACTAGCGGGGGGGATACGCAGTATTTT.

The J gene is TRBJ2-2, the V gene TRBV2; possible D gene TRBD2, 6 bases. This CDR3 region has 13 residues. CDR1 is SNHLY and CDR2 is FYNNEI in the germline V gene. V was shortened by 4 bases and J by 7 bases, with 10 bases between the two germline ends. In DNA, the CDR3 is TGTGCCAGCAGTGGAGGGAGGTACGGGGAGCTGTTTTTT. Translating gives CASSGGRYGELFF.

This clone has just one count. The chain couples TRBV14 to TRBJ2-7; TRBD1 agrees at 9 bases. This CDR3 has 16 residues. CDR1 is SGHDN and CDR2 is FVKESK in the germline V gene. The junction had 10 bases not matched to a gene; V was cut back by 3 bases and J by 4 bases. CDR3 coding DNA: TGTGCCAGCAGCCAGACTGGGGACAGGGACCAATACGAGCAGTACTTC. It encodes CASSQTGDRDQYEQYF. The full variable domain, in which reference TRBV14 and TRBJ2-7 provide the parts outside the CDR3, is EAGVTQFPSHSVIEKGQTVTLRCDPISGHDNLYWYRRVMGKEIKFLLHFVKESKQDESGMPNNRFLAERTGGTYSTLKVQPAELEDSGVYFCASSQTGDRDQYEQYFGPGTRLTVT.

This sequence joins TRBV10-1 and TRBJ2-3, with D perhaps given as TRBD1 or TRBD2 (5 bases each). The germline V gene has CDR1 WNHNN and CDR2 SYGVQD (reference sequence). The CDR3 totals 13 residues. V lost 6 bases and J lost 6, with 13 bases in between. In DNA, the CDR3 is TGCGCCAGCAGCCGGGACCCGGAGGATACGCAGTATTTT. Translation gives CASSRDPEDTQYF.

The chain joins TRBV7-8 to TRBJ1-5; D is uncertain. The CDR3 length is 16 residues. V was clipped by 2 bases and J by 0 bases, with 11 bases between them. Germline assignment: CDR1 SGHVS and CDR2 FQNEAQ. CDR3 loop: CASSLLKGDSNQPQHF. CDR3 bases: TGTGCCAGCAGCTTATTGAAAGGAGATAGCAATCAGCCCCAGCATTTT.

This clone occurred once. This rearrangement joins TRBV5-1 to TRBJ2-5, with TRBD1 matching over 7 bases. CDR1 and CDR2 from the germline V gene are SGHRS and YFSETQ. The CDR3 sequence is 14 residues long. Trimming removed 4 bases from V and 5 bases from J; junction bases left unmatched: 8. CDR3 residues: CASSLGGQTETQYF. CDR3 coding DNA: TGCGCCAGCAGCCTTGGGGGACAGACGGAGACCCAGTACTTC.

J is TRBJ2-1 and V is TRBV19, with a weak D call TRBD2 (7 bases). V was shortened by 3 bases and J by 4 bases, with 19 bases between the two germline ends. The germline CDR1 and CDR2 sequences are LNHDA and SQIVND (reference sequence). This CDR3 is built from 17 residues. The CDR3 nucleotides read TGTGCCAGTAGTATCCACCCCTCGGGGGGCGCTTACAATGAGCAGTTCTTC. Protein sequence: CASSIHPSGGAYNEQFF. The variable domain in full, with the rest retrieved from reference TRBV19 and TRBJ2-1, is DGGITQSPKYLFRKEGQNVTLSCEQNLNHDAMYWYRQDPGQGLRLIYYSQIVNDFQKGDIAEGYSVSREKKESFPLTVTSAQKNPTAFYLCASSIHPSGGAYNEQFFGPGTRLTVL.

This clone was found once. The rearrangement joins TRBV5-1 to TRBJ2-7, with TRBD1 matching over 9 bases. The CDR3 sequence is 14 residues long. After removal of 4 bases from V and 3 bases from J, the junction contained 5 bases not matched to a gene. Per the germline V gene, CDR1 is SGHRS and CDR2 is YFSETQ. CDR3 DNA sequence: TGCGCCAGCAGCCAGGGACAGGGAGGCTACGAGCAGTACTTC. It is translated as CASSQGQGGYEQYF. The variable domain in full, completed from reference TRBV5-1 and TRBJ2-7, reads KAGVTQTPRYLIKTRGQQVTLSCSPISGHRSVSWYQQTPGQGLQFLFEYFSETQRNKGNFPGRFSGRQFSNSRSEMNVSTLELGDSALYLCASSQGQGGYEQYFGPGTRLTVT.

V gene TRBV19 combines with J gene TRBJ1-5; D perhaps matches TRBD1 (5 bases). The CDR3 has 14 residues. Looked up from germline, CDR1 is LNHDA and CDR2 is SQIVND (reference sequence). V lost 9 bases, J lost 1 base, and 13 bases lay in between. Written as DNA, the CDR3 is TGTGCCAGCCAAGGGACCGCAAGCAATCAGCCCCAGCATTTT. It specifies CASQGTASNQPQHF.

The CDR3 bases are TGCGCCAGCAGCTTAGGAAGCTCTCTCTACGAGCAGTACTTC. Its translation: CASSLGSSLYEQYF. This chain uses TRBV5-1 with TRBJ2-7; the D is unclear. With 2 bases removed from V and 3 bases from J, the gap between germline ends came to 12 bases. The length of the CDR3 is 14 residues. Germline assignment: CDR1 SGHRS and CDR2 YFSETQ.

V is TRBV6-1 and J is TRBJ1-2; the D gene is possibly TRBD1 (6 bases). The CDR3 totals 17 residues. The V gene lost 2 bases and the J gene lost 8 bases, with 24 bases spanning the gap. Germline V gene lookup returns CDR1 MNHNS and CDR2 SASEGT. In DNA form, the CDR3 reads TGTGCCAGCAGTGAAAATTTAGGGGTTGTAGGGACATGGGGCTACACCTTC. Translation: CASSENLGVVGTWGYTF.

This chain uses TRBV19 with TRBJ1-6; weak D call: TRBD1 (6 bases). Per germline, CDR1 LNHDA and CDR2 SQIVND (reference sequence). The CDR3 loop spans 14 amino acids. Between the trimmed V and J ends, which lost 9 bases and 0 bases, there was a span of 9 bases. CDR3 nucleotides: TGTGCCAGCGGACAGAGCTCCTATAATTCACCCCTCCACTTT. This gives the protein CASGQSSYNSPLHF.

In this sample, this clone turned up once. The chain carries TRBV7-9 and TRBJ2-7; D is uncertain. Germline-derived CDR1 and CDR2 are SEHNR and FQNEAQ (reference sequence). This CDR3 is built from 12 residues. V was trimmed by 1 base and J by 4 bases, leaving 5 bases between them. The chain's CDR3 is CASSLERYEQYF. In DNA, the CDR3 is TGTGCCAGCAGCTTAGAGAGGTACGAGCAGTACTTC.

This clone was detected once. The chain has TRBV27 and TRBJ2-7; 9 nucleotides match TRBD1. V dropped 6 bases and J dropped 2; count of bases not matched to a gene: 5. The germline V gene has CDR1 MNHEY and CDR2 SMNVEV (reference sequence). This CDR3 is 14 amino acids long. The CDR3 region has the DNA TGTGCCAGCAGGGCGGGACAGGGTACCTACGAGCAGTACTTC. Translation: CASRAGQGTYEQYF.

The genes are TRBV6-1 and TRBJ1-6; D is uncertain. V lost 0 bases and J 7 bases, leaving 4 bases between the germline ends. Looked up from germline, CDR1 is MNHNS and CDR2 is SASEGT. This CDR3 is 13 amino acids long. CDR3 residues: CASSEATNSPLHF. The CDR3 DNA sequence: TGTGCCAGCAGTGAAGCGACCAATTCACCCCTCCACTTT.

The chain links TRBV6-6 to TRBJ2-7; 10 bases fit TRBD1. There are 14 residues in the CDR3. Germline V gene lookup returns CDR1 MNHNY and CDR2 SVGAGI (reference sequence). V was pared by 2 bases and J by 6 bases, with 4 bases of the junction left unmatched. CDR3 in DNA: TGTGCCAGCAGTTACAGGACAGGGGGTTCCGAGCAGTACTTC. Its translation is CASSYRTGGSEQYF.

The chain employs TRBV5-4 and TRBJ2-1; 10 bases match TRBD1. V lost 4 bases to trimming and J lost 6 bases; unmatched junction nucleotides: 13. There are 17 residues in the CDR3. Germline V gives CDR1 SGHNT, CDR2 YYREEE (reference sequence). CDR3 residues: CASSPGGQGITGNEQFF. The CDR3 DNA sequence: TGTGCCAGCAGCCCCGGGGGACAGGGGATTACGGGCAATGAGCAGTTCTTC.

This clone was recorded only once. The chain uses TRBV6-4 and TRBJ1-2; tentatively, D is TRBD1 (5 bases). Per germline, CDR1 MRHNA and CDR2 SNTAGT. Trimming removed 1 base from V and 2 bases from J, with 11 bases in between. This CDR3 region has 15 residues. This chain's CDR3 is CASSDWAGSNYGYTF. In DNA, the CDR3 is TGTGCCAGCAGTGACTGGGCAGGGTCAAACTATGGCTACACCTTC.

The CDR3 nucleotides read TGCGCCAGCAGCTCGGGTCAGGGGTTAGGGTATAATTCACCCCTCCACTTT. Protein product: CASSSGQGLGYNSPLHF. The chain has TRBV5-1 and TRBJ1-6; tentatively, D is TRBD1 (6 bases). This CDR3 has 17 amino acids. V was shortened by 3 bases and J by 4 bases, with 17 bases between the two germline ends. Germline CDR1 and CDR2: SGHRS and YFSETQ. Filled out from reference TRBV5-1 and TRBJ1-6, the complete variable domain reads KAGVTQTPRYLIKTRGQQVTLSCSPISGHRSVSWYQQTPGQGLQFLFEYFSETQRNKGNFPGRFSGRQFSNSRSEMNVSTLELGDSALYLCASSSGQGLGYNSPLHFGNGTRLTVT.